This is a list of T cell receptor beta chains from one sample in a study of blood T cell repertoires in COVID-19. Some clones are missing from TCRdb's copy, which holds only in-frame ones; the method was immunoSEQ multiplex PCR. The sample lists hundreds of thousands of clones; 65% to 90% were seen once. The sample consisted of peripheral blood. The receptors here all came from a woman aged 80 or over with active or convalescent COVID-19. CDR3s include the opening cysteine and the closing phenylalanine or tryptophan. D genes are given only for firm matches. A row's size may be missing; if present it is once, few, many or a size class.

D: TRBD1; J: TRBJ1-2; V: TRBV7-9; size: NA; DNA: TGTGCCAGCAGCGTAGGGACAGGCTATGGCTACACCTTC; CDR3: CASSVGTGYGYTF
D: TRBD1; J: TRBJ2-4; V: TRBV6-1; size: NA; DNA: TGTGCCAGCAGTGAAGCAGCAGGGGGAAACATTCAGTACTTC; CDR3: CASSEAAGGNIQYF
D: NA; J: TRBJ2-7; V: TRBV19; size: NA; DNA: TGTGCCAGTAGTACCGGACTCCCTTCCTACGAGCAGTACTTC; CDR3: CASSTGLPSYEQYF
D: NA; J: TRBJ1-1; V: TRBV2; size: NA; DNA: TGTGCCAGCAGTGTTCGAGGGGGGGGTGAAGCTTTCTTT; CDR3: CASSVRGGGEAFF
D: TRBD1; J: TRBJ1-3; V: TRBV5-6; size: NA; DNA: TGTGCCAGCAGCTTCCGGACAGGGGGGTACTCTGGAAACACCATATATTTT; CDR3: CASSFRTGGYSGNTIYF
D: NA; J: TRBJ2-1; V: TRBV18; size: NA; DNA: TGTGCCAGCTCACCATTCTCGGGTCAGACTAATGAGCAGTTCTTC; CDR3: CASSPFSGQTNEQFF
D: NA; J: TRBJ1-4; V: TRBV5-1; size: few; DNA: TGCGCCAGCAGCTTGGACGGTAATGAAAAACTGTTTTTT; CDR3: CASSLDGNEKLFF
D: TRBD1; J: TRBJ1-3; V: TRBV18; size: NA; DNA: TGTGCCAGCTCACCCTCGACAGGGGCTAGAAGCTCTGGAAACACCATATATTTT; CDR3: CASSPSTGARSSGNTIYF
D: TRBD1; J: TRBJ1-5; V: TRBV6-6; size: NA; DNA: TGTGCCAGCAGCGCAGGGGGCCCAAGCAATCAGCCCCAGCATTTT; CDR3: CASSAGGPSNQPQHF
D: NA; J: TRBJ1-5; V: TRBV12-3/TRBV12-4; size: few; DNA: TGTGCCAGCAGTTTAGAGACCGGGGCCCAGCATTTT; CDR3: CASSLETGAQHF
D: NA; J: TRBJ2-3; V: TRBV5-6; size: NA; DNA: TGTGCCAGCAGTGGGACTAGCACAGATACGCAGTATTTT; CDR3: CASSGTSTDTQYF
D: NA; J: TRBJ1-6; V: TRBV30; size: few; DNA: TGTGCCTGGAGGACACGCTATAATTCACCCCTCCACTTT; CDR3: CAWRTRYNSPLHF
D: NA; J: TRBJ2-7; V: TRBV19; size: NA; DNA: TGTGCCAGTAGTGCCCGGGAAACCTCCTACGAGCAGTACTTC; CDR3: CASSARETSYEQYF
D: TRBD1; J: TRBJ2-1; V: TRBV28; size: NA; DNA: TGTGCCAGCAGTACGGGACAGGGTGGCTACAATGAGCAGTTCTTC; CDR3: CASSTGQGGYNEQFF
D: TRBD1; J: TRBJ1-1; V: TRBV4-1; size: NA; DNA: TGCGCCAGCAGCCACCTGGGACAGGGGAGTCCTTTCTTT; CDR3: CASSHLGQGSPFF
D: TRBD2; J: TRBJ2-1; V: TRBV5-1; size: few; DNA: TGCGCCAGCAGCCCGGGACTAGCTTCCCACAATGAGCAGTTCTTC; CDR3: CASSPGLASHNEQFF
D: TRBD2; J: TRBJ2-3; V: TRBV6-5; size: NA; DNA: TGTGCCAGCAGTTACTCGGGACTACACACAGATACGCAGTATTTT; CDR3: CASSYSGLHTDTQYF
D: NA; J: TRBJ1-6; V: TRBV6-5; size: NA; DNA: TGTGCCAGCAGCAAGGGGCCCCTTGGTTCACCCCTCCACTTT; CDR3: CASSKGPLGSPLHF
D: NA; J: TRBJ2-7; V: TRBV5-8; size: once; DNA: TGTGCCAGCAGCCCATTACAGGGTTTCGACTACGAGCAGTACTTC; CDR3: CASSPLQGFDYEQYF
D: TRBD1; J: TRBJ1-4; V: TRBV5-1; size: NA; DNA: TGCGCCAGCAGCTTACAGGGGGGAAATGAAAAACTGTTTTTT; CDR3: CASSLQGGNEKLFF
D: NA; J: TRBJ2-7; V: TRBV6-5; size: NA; DNA: TGTGCCTCAGCATCCGGGGGAAGTCCCTACGAGCAGTACTTC; CDR3: CASASGGSPYEQYF
D: TRBD2; J: TRBJ2-5; V: TRBV30; size: NA; DNA: TGTGCTTCCCATTTAGCGGGGGGGCGGGAGACCCAGTACTTC; CDR3: CASHLAGGRETQYF
D: NA; J: TRBJ1-5; V: TRBV18; size: once; DNA: TGTGCCAGCTCACCATCTGTAGGAGGGCAGCCCCAGCATTTT; CDR3: CASSPSVGGQPQHF
D: NA; J: TRBJ1-5; V: TRBV15; size: NA; DNA: TGTGCCACCAGCAGCCAGCGAAATCAGCCCCAGCATTTT; CDR3: CATSSQRNQPQHF
D: NA; J: TRBJ1-2; V: TRBV5-1; size: NA; DNA: TGCGCCAGCAGCTTGAGCGGAAACTATGGCTACACCTTC; CDR3: CASSLSGNYGYTF
D: NA; J: TRBJ2-5; V: TRBV6-6; size: NA; DNA: TGTGCCAGCAGTTACCCACAGGGTCTGGGGCAAGAGACCCAGTACTTC; CDR3: CASSYPQGLGQETQYF
D: TRBD1; J: TRBJ2-5; V: TRBV2; size: NA; DNA: TGTGCCAGCAGCGGGACAGTCCAAGAGACCCAGTACTTC; CDR3: CASSGTVQETQYF
D: NA; J: TRBJ2-2; V: TRBV5-1; size: NA; DNA: TGCGCCAGCAGCTTGGACGGACTGTTGAACACCGGGGAGCTGTTTTTT; CDR3: CASSLDGLLNTGELFF
D: TRBD1; J: TRBJ2-2; V: TRBV11-3; size: NA; DNA: TGTGCCAGCAGCGGGGGACAGTCGAACACCGGGGAGCTGTTTTTT; CDR3: CASSGGQSNTGELFF
D: NA; J: TRBJ1-3; V: TRBV5-1; size: NA; DNA: TGCGCCAGCAGCTCCCCGGTTGGCACCATATATTTT; CDR3: CASSSPVGTIYF
D: TRBD2; J: TRBJ2-3; V: TRBV10-3; size: NA; DNA: TGTGCCATCAGTGAGTGGGGGGGAGCTAGCACAGATACGCAGTATTTT; CDR3: CAISEWGGASTDTQYF
D: NA; J: TRBJ2-7; V: TRBV5-6; size: NA; DNA: TGTGCCAGCAGCACCCCGGGGTCCTACGAGCAGTACTTC; CDR3: CASSTPGSYEQYF